These 3 T cell receptor beta chains came from one sample sequenced in a study of blood T cell repertoires in COVID-19. Only in-frame clones appear in the TCRdb table, and some are missing; sequencing was by immunoSEQ multiplex PCR. The data contain about 100,000 clones, approximately 90% of them singletons. Sequenced: peripheral blood. All receptors derive from a man in his forties or fifties with active COVID-19.

The J gene is TRBJ2-3, the V gene TRBV6-1, with TRBD2 as a possible D gene (5 bases). This CDR3 comprises 16 residues. CDR1 MNHNS and CDR2 SASEGT come from the germline V gene. Trimming pared 1 base from V and 2 bases from J, leaving 13 bases between. This CDR3 is CASSEEMLALTDTQYF. The DNA of the CDR3 is TGTGCCAGCAGTGAAGAAATGCTAGCCCTCACAGATACGCAGTATTTT.

The CDR3 loop is CASSQETGLAYEQYF. The CDR3 bases are TGTGCCAGCAGCCAAGAAACGGGGTTGGCGTACGAGCAGTACTTC. V gene TRBV3-1 (or the pseudogene TRBV3-2) combines with J gene TRBJ2-7; a weak D match, TRBD2 (5 bases). Deletions cut 0 bases from V and 4 bases from J, with 13 bases between. Germline-derived CDR1 and CDR2 are LGHDT and YNNKEL (reference sequence). The CDR3 totals 15 residues.

The chain couples TRBV5-4 to TRBJ1-2; D remains unclear. The germline V and J ends were trimmed by 0 bases and 3 bases, with 6 bases remaining between them. Germline V gene lookup returns CDR1 SGHNT and CDR2 YYREEE (reference sequence). There are 13 residues in the CDR3. This CDR3 is CASSLEGDYGYTF. CDR3 coding DNA: TGTGCCAGCAGCTTGGAGGGAGACTATGGCTACACCTTC.